Each of the 30 T cell receptor beta chains below was sequenced from the same sample in a study of CD8+CD57+ T cells in acquired aplastic anemia. CD8+CD57+ cell expansion, shown by flow cytometry, had occurred in the patients selected for sequencing. Genomic DNA constituted the template upon which TCR beta VDJ and CDR3 profiling was performed. Using its own MiXCR run on the reads, TCRdb lists one record per CDR3 protein. The data hold tens of thousands of distinct CDR3 sequences, with approximately 63% observed a single time. The sequencing sample was made of sorted CD4+, CD8+, or CD8+CD57+ T cells (not recorded which) from PBMCs. These receptors all come from a human donor with aplastic anemia.

About this clonotype itself: The conserved final phenylalanine or tryptophan is absent from the CDR3, which likely points to a read error. The V and J genes are TRBV20-1 and TRBJ2-7; no clear D gene. This CDR3 has 13 residues. The V end was cut by 3 bases, the J end by 2 bases, with 11 bases between. Germline-derived CDR1 and CDR2 are DFQATT and SNEGSKA (reference sequence). CDR3 coding DNA: TGCAGTGCTAGTAGCACCGTAACCTACGAGCAGTACCTC. Its protein product is CSASSTVTYEQYL.

The chain carries TRBV9 and TRBJ1-5, with D unclear. V was clipped by 0 bases and J by 3 bases, with 16 bases between them. This CDR3 is 17 amino acids long. Per the germline V gene, CDR1 is SGDLS and CDR2 is YYNGEE. Written as DNA, the CDR3 is TGTGCCAGCAGCGTAGTTGGTGAAGGACCGATCAATCAGCCCCAGCATTTT. It translates to CASSVVGEGPINQPQHF.

V usage is TRBV20-1 and J usage is TRBJ2-7, with D hard to call. This CDR3 is built from 14 residues. V was trimmed by 1 base and J by 2 bases, leaving 12 bases between them. Per the germline V gene, CDR1 is DFQATT and CDR2 is SNEGSKA (reference sequence). CDR3 sequence (DNA): TGCAGTGCTAGAGTGCCAGGAGCCACCTACGAGCAGTACTTC. It specifies CSARVPGATYEQYF.

The rearrangement uses TRBV7-2 and TRBJ2-5; D unresolved. This CDR3 contains 12 residues. CDR1 is SGHTA, CDR2 FQGNSA, per germline. V lost 2 bases and J lost 5, with 6 bases in between. CDR3 coding DNA: TGTGCCAGCAGCTTAAGGGCCGAGACCCAGTACTTC. It translates to CASSLRAETQYF.

The V gene is TRBV12-3 or TRBV12-4, the J gene TRBJ2-7; 12 nucleotides match TRBD2. This CDR3 has 15 amino acids. Losses at the gene ends were 5 bases for V and 6 bases for J; bases not matched to a gene: 8. The CDR3 region is CASSRELAGGFEQYF. In DNA form, the CDR3 reads TGTGCCAGCAGTCGCGAACTAGCGGGAGGTTTCGAGCAGTACTTC.

This clonotype appeared a few times. This chain uses TRBV12-3 or TRBV12-4 with TRBJ1-4; weak D call: TRBD1 (5 bases). The CDR3 extends over 15 amino acids. The V and J ends lost 6 bases and 4 bases respectively, with 15 bases between them. In nucleotides, the CDR3 is TGTGCCAGCAGGTCCGGGACGGGAATTAATGAAAAACTGTTTTTT. This translates into CASRSGTGINEKLFF.

This clonotype was seen only once. The rearrangement uses TRBV25-1 and TRBJ2-7; 9 bases fit TRBD1. CDR1 MGHDK and CDR2 SYGVNS come from the germline V gene. Trimming at V came to 4 bases and at J to 3 bases, leaving 7 bases not matched to a gene. This CDR3 has 15 residues. CDR3 in DNA: TGTGCCAGCAGTGGCTGGGACAGGGTAAACTACGAGCAGTACTTC. Residues: CASSGWDRVNYEQYF.

V and J are TRBV20-1 and TRBJ1-6; D is possibly TRBD1 (6 bases). V was pared by 5 bases and J by 10 bases, with 15 bases between. Per the germline V gene, CDR1 is DFQATT and CDR2 is SNEGSKA (reference sequence). The CDR3 consists of 13 residues. CDR3 amino acids: CSASYNRESPLHF. The DNA for the CDR3 is TGCAGTGCTTCGTACAACAGGGAATCACCCCTCCACTTT.

This clonotype was recorded at least ten times. The chain recombines TRBV7-8 with TRBJ2-2, with TRBD2 matching 9 bases. CDR1 is SGHVS and CDR2 is FQNEAQ in the germline V gene. The length of the CDR3 is 15 residues. V was clipped by 5 bases and J by 5 bases; unmatched bases: 6. Here the CDR3 DNA reads TGTGCCAGCAGCGTTAGCGGGGGAGGGACCGGGGAGCTGTTTTTT. It specifies CASSVSGGGTGELFF. Full variable domain (outside the CDR3, taken from reference TRBV7-8 and TRBJ2-2): GAGVSQSPRYKVAKRGQDVALRCDPISGHVSLFWYQQALGQGPEFLTYFQNEAQLDKSGLPSDRFFAERPEGSVSTLKIQRTQQEDSAVYLCASSVSGGGTGELFFGEGSRLTVL.

This clonotype was found many times. At one of its ends the junction is not consistent with the germline gene, which may arise from a read error. The V and J genes are TRBV7-7 and TRBJ2-1, with a tentative D call TRBD2 (6 bases). The CDR3 is 14 amino acids. CDR1 and CDR2 from the germline V gene are SSHAT and FNYEAQ (reference sequence). The CDR3 protein is CASSLTGRNNEQFF. CDR3 DNA: TGTGCTAGCAGCTTGACGGGGAGGAACAATGAGCAGTTCTTC. The whole variable domain, filled in from reference TRBV7-7 and TRBJ2-1, reads GAGVSQSPRYKVTKRGQDVTLRCDPISSHATLYWYQQALGQGPEFLTYFNYEAQPDKSGLPSDRFSAERPEGSISTLTIQRTEQRDSAMYRCASSLTGRNNEQFFGPGTRLTVL.

V usage is TRBV2 and J usage is TRBJ2-2; D gene uncertain. Germline V CDR1 and CDR2: SNHLY, FYNNEI. CDR3 size: 14 residues. The V end was cut by 7 bases, the J end by 0 bases, with 9 bases between. The CDR3 protein is CASNYLANTGELFF. The CDR3 nucleotides are TGTGCCAGCAATTACCTGGCGAACACCGGGGAGCTGTTTTTT.

V usage is TRBV10-3 and J usage is TRBJ2-7; 9 positions agree with TRBD1. After removal of 5 bases from V and 2 bases from J, the junction contained 10 bases not matched to a gene. The CDR3 runs to 16 residues. Germline lookup yields CDR1 ENHRY and CDR2 SYGVKD. The DNA for the CDR3 is TGTGCCATCAGTTTTAGATTCGGACAGGGGCCCTACGAGCAGTACTTC. It specifies CAISFRFGQGPYEQYF.

This clonotype was seen many times. This chain joins TRBV14 and TRBJ2-7; no reliable D call. This CDR3 has 14 residues. Germline loops: CDR1 SGHDN, CDR2 FVKESK. V gave up 1 base and J gave up 2 bases, with 9 bases separating them. The DNA of the CDR3 is TGTGCCAGCAGCCAAGTAGGGAAGCCCTACGAGCAGTACTTC. This sequence encodes CASSQVGKPYEQYF. The entire variable domain, with the rest obtained from reference TRBV14 and TRBJ2-7, is as follows: EAGVTQFPSHSVIEKGQTVTLRCDPISGHDNLYWYRRVMGKEIKFLLHFVKESKQDESGMPNNRFLAERTGGTYSTLKVQPAELEDSGVYFCASSQVGKPYEQYFGPGTRLTVT.

Ten or more counts support this clonotype. The V gene is TRBV2, the J gene TRBJ2-7, with 10 bases fitting TRBD2. V lost 3 bases and J lost 2; bases outside the gene matches: 10. The CDR3 covers 17 residues. The germline V gene has CDR1 SNHLY and CDR2 FYNNEI. CDR3 in DNA: TGTGCCAGCAGTGATACTTGGGTAGCGGGGGGCCCCTACGAGCAGTACTTC. Translating gives CASSDTWVAGGPYEQYF.

The chain is built from TRBV25-1 and TRBJ2-7, with 7 nucleotides matching TRBD2. The CDR3 runs 15 residues. CDR1 is MGHDK, CDR2 SYGVNS, per germline. V lost 6 bases and J lost 3; bases outside the gene matches: 11. CDR3 in DNA: TGTGCCAGCAGCTCGACTAGCCCAAACCGCTACGAGCAGTACTTC. It yields the protein CASSSTSPNRYEQYF.

V is TRBV2 and J is TRBJ2-7; TRBD1 might be the D (6 bases). The CDR3 sequence is 12 residues long. Germline CDR1 reads SNHLY; CDR2 reads FYNNEI. The V and J ends lost 6 bases and 0 bases respectively, with 6 bases between them. The CDR3 DNA reads as TGTGCCAGCAGACAGGGCTCCTACGAGCAGTACTTC. Translated: CASRQGSYEQYF.

The chain carries TRBV16 and TRBJ2-3; TRBD1 matches 7 bases. Looked up from germline, CDR1 is KGHSY and CDR2 is FQNENV. This CDR3 is 15 amino acids long. Germline trimming cut 4 bases from V and 10 bases from J; bases unmatched to any gene: 14. The CDR3 sequence is CASSPQSKRQGPQYF. CDR3 DNA: TGTGCCAGCAGCCCACAAAGCAAGAGACAGGGTCCGCAGTATTTT.

This chain links TRBV9 with TRBJ2-7, with 7 bases that match TRBD1. CDR1 SGDLS and CDR2 YYNGEE come from the germline V gene. There are 13 residues in the CDR3. V lost 3 bases to trimming and J lost 7 bases; unmatched junction nucleotides: 7. The CDR3 region is CASSARQGLEQYF. Here the CDR3 DNA reads TGTGCCAGCAGCGCCCGACAGGGCCTGGAGCAGTACTTC.

This chain uses TRBV15 with TRBJ1-1; unclear D gene. The CDR3 extends over 15 amino acids. Germline V gene data show CDR1 as LNHNV and CDR2 as YYDKDF (reference sequence). The ends were cut back, 0 bases at V and 1 base at J, with 9 bases in the middle. CDR3 nucleotide sequence: TGTGCCACCAGCAGAGATCAGTTGCAGAACACTGAAGCTTTCTTT. This translates into CATSRDQLQNTEAFF.

The J gene is TRBJ2-3, the V gene TRBV14; weak D call: TRBD2 (7 bases). Per the germline V gene, CDR1 is SGHDN and CDR2 is FVKESK. The CDR3 is 17 amino acids. V was cut by 1 base and J by 0 bases, with 14 bases left in between. The CDR3 sequence: CASSQGWGGPSTDTQYF. The DNA for the CDR3 is TGTGCCAGCAGCCAAGGTTGGGGGGGGCCTAGCACAGATACGCAGTATTTT.

The chain employs TRBV15 and TRBJ2-7; D might be TRBD1 (6 bases). The CDR3 consists of 16 residues. The V gene lost 1 base and the J gene lost 5 bases, with 18 bases spanning the gap. Looked up from germline, CDR1 is LNHNV and CDR2 is YYDKDF (reference sequence). The CDR3 is CATSRGGRQGINEQYF. The CDR3 DNA reads as TGTGCCACCAGCAGAGGGGGCCGTCAGGGGATCAACGAGCAGTACTTC.

V and J are TRBV25-1 and TRBJ1-3, with D perhaps matching TRBD1 (5 bases). Germline CDR1 and CDR2: MGHDK and SYGVNS. The V and J ends lost 4 bases and 2 bases respectively, with 15 bases between them. This CDR3 has 16 amino acids. The CDR3 DNA follows: TGTGCCAGCAGTGCCCAGACAGTTCACACTGGAAACACCATATATTTT. Amino acid sequence: CASSAQTVHTGNTIYF.

This clonotype was observed a few times. The chain carries TRBV14 and TRBJ2-7, with D unresolved. The CDR3 is made up of 11 amino acids. CDR1 and CDR2 from the germline V gene are SGHDN and FVKESK. The V end was cut by 5 bases, the J end by 2 bases, with 4 bases between. The CDR3 DNA reads TGTGCCAGCAGCGGACCCTACGAGCAGTACTTC. Translation: CASSGPYEQYF.

The chain uses TRBV19 and TRBJ1-2; D ambiguous. Germline V CDR1 and CDR2: LNHDA, SQIVND (reference sequence). The CDR3 totals 11 residues. Trimming removed 6 bases from V and 8 bases from J, with 10 bases in between. CDR3 protein: CASSQQGGYTF. In DNA form, the CDR3 reads TGTGCCAGTAGCCAACAAGGCGGCTACACCTTC.

This chain links TRBV15 with TRBJ2-5; TRBD2 agrees at 11 bases. Germline CDR1 LNHNV, CDR2 YYDKDF (reference sequence). CDR3 length: 16 residues. With V trimmed by 2 bases and J by 0 bases, 2 bases remained unmatched. In DNA form, the CDR3 reads TGTGCCACCAGCAGAATAGCGGGGGGGTACCAAGAGACCCAGTACTTC. Encoded protein: CATSRIAGGYQETQYF.

A few counts support this clonotype. The CDR3 ends on some other residue instead of the conserved phenylalanine or tryptophan, so this is likely a read error. This sequence joins TRBV20-1 and TRBJ1-5; 9 nucleotides agree with TRBD1. This CDR3 is built from 16 residues. CDR1 is DFQATT and CDR2 is SNEGSKA in the germline V gene (reference sequence). J gave up 0 bases and V 7 bases, and 10 bases lay outside the gene matches. The CDR3 reads CSGVDRGGYSNQPQHC. In nucleotides, the CDR3 is TGCAGTGGAGTGGACAGGGGCGGTTATAGCAATCAGCCCCAGCATTGT.

V gene TRBV19 combines with J gene TRBJ2-1; a possible D gene is TRBD2 (6 bases). Trimming took 5 bases from V and 5 from J, leaving 10 bases between them. The CDR3 contains 13 residues. CDR1 is LNHDA, CDR2 SQIVND, per germline (reference sequence). The CDR3 is CASSPGLNNEQFF. The CDR3 DNA follows: TGTGCCAGTAGTCCCGGACTAAACAATGAGCAGTTCTTC.

The table lists this clonotype with many counts. The chain combines TRBV9 with TRBJ2-7, with 13 bases that match TRBD2. Germline V gene data show CDR1 as SGDLS and CDR2 as YYNGEE. Trimming cost V 4 bases and J 5 bases; bases outside gene matches: 9. The CDR3 loop spans 16 amino acids. CDR3 sequence reads: CASSPRLAGGHDEQYF. DNA of the CDR3: TGTGCCAGCAGCCCCCGACTAGCGGGGGGCCACGACGAGCAGTACTTC.

V usage is TRBV6-4 and J usage is TRBJ2-3, with D perhaps matching TRBD1 (5 bases). Trimming cost V 2 bases and J 1 base, with 13 bases left between them. Germline CDR1 is MRHNA and CDR2 is SNTAGT. The CDR3 totals 16 residues. The CDR3 reads CASSDARDGGTDTQYF. DNA of the CDR3: TGTGCCAGCAGTGACGCCAGGGATGGGGGCACAGATACGCAGTATTTT.

The V gene is TRBV4-3, the J gene TRBJ1-6; 8 bases align to TRBD1. Looked up from germline, CDR1 is LGHNA and CDR2 is YSLEER. Unmatched junction bases numbered 12, after V lost 3 bases and J lost 5 bases. The CDR3 consists of 18 residues. The CDR3 coding sequence is TGCGCCAGCAGCCAGGCCCCCGTTCGGACAGGGAATAATTCACCCCTCCACTTT. This encodes CASSQAPVRTGNNSPLHF.